This TCR beta chain was sequenced for a study of graft-versus-host responses after intestinal transplantation. Turning to the study itself: The recipients all started with anti-thymocyte globulin induction and then took tacrolimus and steroids for 2 to 3 years.

Measured with immunoSEQ multiplex PCR; TCRdb has only the in-frame clones, and not every one. The sample lists around 67,000 clones, nearly 85% occurring once. Study results and caveats: Subjects displaying graft-donor T cell macrochimerism possessed elevated graft-versus-host to host-versus-graft clonal ratios inside allografts. Recipient marrow held GvH clones, some first seen in ileum or blood.

About this clone: Its cognate antigen is unknown.

The TCR sequence derives from a human donor who was the organ donor for an intestinal transplant. Sequencing was performed on unstimulated CD4+ T cells sorted from spleen or lymph node cells, taken before transplant.

CDR3 protein: CASSYEGRAGKTQYF. The CDR3 nucleotides are TGCGCCAGCAGCTATGAAGGACGAGCGGGAAAGACCCAGTACTTC. The chain links TRBV5-1 to TRBJ2-5; 7 bases match TRBD2. This CDR3 is built from 15 residues. V was pared by 3 bases and J by 6 bases, with 11 bases of the junction left unmatched. Germline V gene lookup returns CDR1 SGHRS and CDR2 YFSETQ.